This paragraph reports one T cell receptor beta chain. Antigen: not known. The authors ran a second PCR of 7 to 11 cycles using a sample-barcoded 5' primer and a J-beta primer mix. TCRdb itself ran the 5' RACE reads through MiXCR, one entry per CDR3 protein. The table has about 1,400,000 distinct CDR3 sequences, roughly 40% seen once. The record originates from a study of blood T cells in healthy people across ages. At the level of the study: Through template switching, about one barcoded beta molecule was captured per two T cells, as measured in model experiments. Study results and limitations: More naive CD4+ cells and higher diversity were found in long-lived than in aged donors.

Isolation yielded PBMCs, at least 7 million per sample, in every case. The TCR comes from a woman in her late teens or twenties in good health. The sample taken for sequencing was blood.

CDR3 amino acids: CASDSAGANVLTF. DNA of the CDR3: TGTGCCAGCGACAGTGCTGGGGCCAACGTCCTGACTTTC. This chain connects TRBV28 to TRBJ2-6; a possible D gene is TRBD1 (5 bases). Germline V lookup: CDR1 MDHEN, CDR2 SYDVKM. V lost 8 bases and J lost 2, with 7 bases in between. This CDR3 is built from 13 residues.